The T cell receptor (beta chain) described here comes from a study of blood T cell repertoires in COVID-19. Whole-study context: COVID-19 samples collected from the United States, Italy and Spain covered acute and convalescent phases. From T cells, B-cell-depleted T cells, or PBMCs came the material, which was cDNA or gDNA.

Germline-derived CDR1 and CDR2 are MNHEY and SVGAGI. CDR3 length equals 15 residues. Germline trimming cut 6 bases from V and 2 bases from J; bases unmatched to any gene: 4. As processed by the authors: Estimation of nucleated cell counts relied on the amplification of reference gene primers. Measured with immunoSEQ multiplex PCR; TCRdb has only the in-frame clones, and not every one. The DNA was the basis for D and trimming; V, J and clone size are from that table. The table includes roughly 250,000 clones, less than 90% detected once. The TCR comes from a man aged 55-75 years who had recovered from COVID-19. The sequenced material came from peripheral blood. V usage is TRBV6-5 and J usage is TRBJ1-6; 7 nucleotides align to TRBD1. Written as DNA, the CDR3 is TGTGCCAGCAGCCACCAGGGGGCCTATAATTCACCCCTCCACTTT. Protein product: CASSHQGAYNSPLHF.